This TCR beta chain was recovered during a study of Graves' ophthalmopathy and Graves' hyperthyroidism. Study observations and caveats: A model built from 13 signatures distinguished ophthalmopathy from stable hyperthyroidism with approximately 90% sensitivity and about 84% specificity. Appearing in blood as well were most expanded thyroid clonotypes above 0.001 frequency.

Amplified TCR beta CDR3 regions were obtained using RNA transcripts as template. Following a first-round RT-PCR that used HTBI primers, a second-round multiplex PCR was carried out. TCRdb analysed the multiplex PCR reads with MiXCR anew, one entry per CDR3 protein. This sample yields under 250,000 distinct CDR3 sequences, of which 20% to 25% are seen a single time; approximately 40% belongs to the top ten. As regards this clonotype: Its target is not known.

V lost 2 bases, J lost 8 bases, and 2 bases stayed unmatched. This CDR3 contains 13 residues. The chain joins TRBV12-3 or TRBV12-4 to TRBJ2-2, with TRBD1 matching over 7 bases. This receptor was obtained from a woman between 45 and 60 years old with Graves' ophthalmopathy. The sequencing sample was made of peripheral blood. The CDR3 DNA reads TGTGCCAGCAGTTTAAGACAGGGAGGGGAGCTGTTTTTT. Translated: CASSLRQGGELFF.